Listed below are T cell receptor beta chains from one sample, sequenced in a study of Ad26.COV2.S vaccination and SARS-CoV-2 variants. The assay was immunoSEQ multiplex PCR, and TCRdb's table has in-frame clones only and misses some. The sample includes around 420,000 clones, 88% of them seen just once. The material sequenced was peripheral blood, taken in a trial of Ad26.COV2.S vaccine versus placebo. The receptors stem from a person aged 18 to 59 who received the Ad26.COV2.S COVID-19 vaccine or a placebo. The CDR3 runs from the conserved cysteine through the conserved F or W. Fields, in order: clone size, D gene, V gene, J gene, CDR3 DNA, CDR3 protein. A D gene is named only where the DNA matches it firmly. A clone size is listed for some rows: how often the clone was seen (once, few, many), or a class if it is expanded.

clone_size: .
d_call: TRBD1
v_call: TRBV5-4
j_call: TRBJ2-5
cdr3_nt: TGTGCCAGCAGCCTTATCCGGGACAGTCAAGAGACCCAGTACTTC
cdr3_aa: CASSLIRDSQETQYF

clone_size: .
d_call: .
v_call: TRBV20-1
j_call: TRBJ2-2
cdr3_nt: TGCAGTGCTAGTGGGCGACATTTCAACACCGGGGAGCTGTTTTTT
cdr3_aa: CSASGRHFNTGELFF

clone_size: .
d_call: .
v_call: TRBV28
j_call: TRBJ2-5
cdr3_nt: TGTGCCAGCACTCCCCTCACGCGGCAGACCCAAGAGACCCAGTACTTC
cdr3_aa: CASTPLTRQTQETQYF

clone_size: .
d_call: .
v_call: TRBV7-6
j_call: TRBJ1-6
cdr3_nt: TGTGCCAGCAGCCCGCGAAGGGGTTTAATCATAGATTCACCCCTCCACTTT
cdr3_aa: CASSPRRGLIIDSPLHF

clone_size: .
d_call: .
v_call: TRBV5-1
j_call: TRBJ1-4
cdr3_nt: TGCGCCAGCAGCTTGGAGGGCACAACTAATGAAAAACTGTTTTTT
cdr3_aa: CASSLEGTTNEKLFF

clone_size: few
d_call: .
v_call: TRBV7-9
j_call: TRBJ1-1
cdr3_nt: TGTGCCAGCAGCCCAGACAGTCTCACTGAAGCTTTCTTT
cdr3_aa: CASSPDSLTEAFF

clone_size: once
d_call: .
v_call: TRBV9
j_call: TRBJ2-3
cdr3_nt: TGTGCCAGCAGCGGAGACCCCTCGGGGAGTAACCCTAGCACAGATACGCAGTATTTT
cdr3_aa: CASSGDPSGSNPSTDTQYF

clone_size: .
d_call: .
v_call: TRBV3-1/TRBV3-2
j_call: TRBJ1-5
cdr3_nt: TGTGCCAGCAGCCCCGAAGTGGGGGGCAATCAGCCCCAGCATTTT
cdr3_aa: CASSPEVGGNQPQHF

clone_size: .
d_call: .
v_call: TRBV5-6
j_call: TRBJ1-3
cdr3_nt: TGTGCCAGCAGCCCTCAGGGTTCTGGAAACACCATATATTTT
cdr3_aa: CASSPQGSGNTIYF

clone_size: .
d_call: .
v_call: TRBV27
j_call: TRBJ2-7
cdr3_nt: TGTGCCAGCAGTTTATATAGGGGTGGCTACGAGCAGTACTTC
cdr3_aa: CASSLYRGGYEQYF

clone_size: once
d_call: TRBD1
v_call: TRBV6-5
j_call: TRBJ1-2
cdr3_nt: TGTGCCAGCAGGACCCCCGGGACAGGGAATGGCTACACCTTC
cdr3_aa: CASRTPGTGNGYTF

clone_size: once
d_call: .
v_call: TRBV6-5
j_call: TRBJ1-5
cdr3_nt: TGTGCCAGCAGTTACTCGACCCAGTATAGCAATCAGCCCCAGCATTTT
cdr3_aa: CASSYSTQYSNQPQHF

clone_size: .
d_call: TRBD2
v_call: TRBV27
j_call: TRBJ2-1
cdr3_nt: TGTGCCAGCAGTTTATCGCTGGTCGGCGGGGGGGCTTTACATGAGCAGTTCTTC
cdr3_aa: CASSLSLVGGGALHEQFF

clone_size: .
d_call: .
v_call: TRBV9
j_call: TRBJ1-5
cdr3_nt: TGTGCCAGCAGCGTAGGGTCCGGGGGCGATCAGCCCCAGCATTTT
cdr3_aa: CASSVGSGGDQPQHF

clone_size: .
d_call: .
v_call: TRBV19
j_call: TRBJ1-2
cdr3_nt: TGTGCCAGTAGTACTCGAGGAGCTAACTATGGCTACACCTTC
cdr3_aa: CASSTRGANYGYTF

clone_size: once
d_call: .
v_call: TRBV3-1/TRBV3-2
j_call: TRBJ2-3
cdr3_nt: TGTGCCAGCAGCCAAGAAGCCAGGGTAGCAGATACGCAGTATTTT
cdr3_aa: CASSQEARVADTQYF

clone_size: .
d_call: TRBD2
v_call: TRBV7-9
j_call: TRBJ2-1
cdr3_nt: TGTGCCAGCAGCTTAGTCCTAGCGGACAATGAGCAGTTCTTC
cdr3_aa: CASSLVLADNEQFF

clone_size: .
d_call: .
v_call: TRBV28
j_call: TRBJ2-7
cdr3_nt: TGTGCCAGCAGTCAGCAGGAGAGGTCCTACGAGCAGTACTTC
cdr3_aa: CASSQQERSYEQYF

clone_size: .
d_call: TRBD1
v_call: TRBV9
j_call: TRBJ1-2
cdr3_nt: TGTGCCAGCAGCGTAGCTACAGGGGACTTCTACTATGGCTACACCTTC
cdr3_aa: CASSVATGDFYYGYTF

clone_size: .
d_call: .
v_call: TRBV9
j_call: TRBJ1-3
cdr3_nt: TGTGCCAGCAGCGTAGGAGGGTACTCTGGAAACACCATATATTTT
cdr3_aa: CASSVGGYSGNTIYF

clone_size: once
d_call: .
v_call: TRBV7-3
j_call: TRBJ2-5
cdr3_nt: TGTGCCAGCAGCCTTGGAGGGGGACAAGAGACCCAGTACTTC
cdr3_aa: CASSLGGGQETQYF

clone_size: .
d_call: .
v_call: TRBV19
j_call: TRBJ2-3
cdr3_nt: TGTGCCAGTAGTATCTCGATGAGGGGGTATTGGGCAGATACGCAGTATTTT
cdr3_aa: CASSISMRGYWADTQYF

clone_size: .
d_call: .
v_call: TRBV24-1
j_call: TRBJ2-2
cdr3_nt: TGTGCCACCAGGGACATTTACACCGGGGAGCTGTTTTTT
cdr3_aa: CATRDIYTGELFF

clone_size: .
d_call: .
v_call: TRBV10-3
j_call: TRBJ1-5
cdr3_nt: TGTGCCATCAGTGATAGGGTGGAGGGGGGACAGCCCCAGCATTTT
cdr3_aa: CAISDRVEGGQPQHF

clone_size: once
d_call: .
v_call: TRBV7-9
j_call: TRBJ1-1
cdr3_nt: TGTGCCAGCAGCTCCACAGGGTTGGTCGGCACTGAAGCTTTCTTT
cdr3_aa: CASSSTGLVGTEAFF

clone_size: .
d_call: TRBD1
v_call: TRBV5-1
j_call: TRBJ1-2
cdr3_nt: TGCGCCAGCAGCCCGCCGGACAGGGTATATGGCTACACCTTC
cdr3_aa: CASSPPDRVYGYTF

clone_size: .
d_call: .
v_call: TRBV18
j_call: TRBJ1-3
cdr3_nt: TGTGCCAGCTCACAACAGACAGTCAGGAGCTCTGGAAACACCATATATTTT
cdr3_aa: CASSQQTVRSSGNTIYF

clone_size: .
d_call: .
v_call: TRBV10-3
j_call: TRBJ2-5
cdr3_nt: TGTGCCATCAGTGAGGGGCGGACTCAAGAGACCCAGTACTTC
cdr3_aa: CAISEGRTQETQYF